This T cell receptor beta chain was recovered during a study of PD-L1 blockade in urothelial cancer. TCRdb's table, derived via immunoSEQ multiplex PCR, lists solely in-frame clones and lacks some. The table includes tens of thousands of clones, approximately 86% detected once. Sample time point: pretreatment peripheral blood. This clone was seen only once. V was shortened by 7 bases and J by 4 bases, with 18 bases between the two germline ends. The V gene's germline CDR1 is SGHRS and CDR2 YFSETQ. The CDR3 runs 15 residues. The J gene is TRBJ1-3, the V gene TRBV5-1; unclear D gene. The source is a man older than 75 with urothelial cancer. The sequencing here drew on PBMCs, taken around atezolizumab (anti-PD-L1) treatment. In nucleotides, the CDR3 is TGCGCCAGCGGATCCGGGTCCTCGGGGGGAAACACCATATATTTT. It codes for CASGSGSSGGNTIYF.